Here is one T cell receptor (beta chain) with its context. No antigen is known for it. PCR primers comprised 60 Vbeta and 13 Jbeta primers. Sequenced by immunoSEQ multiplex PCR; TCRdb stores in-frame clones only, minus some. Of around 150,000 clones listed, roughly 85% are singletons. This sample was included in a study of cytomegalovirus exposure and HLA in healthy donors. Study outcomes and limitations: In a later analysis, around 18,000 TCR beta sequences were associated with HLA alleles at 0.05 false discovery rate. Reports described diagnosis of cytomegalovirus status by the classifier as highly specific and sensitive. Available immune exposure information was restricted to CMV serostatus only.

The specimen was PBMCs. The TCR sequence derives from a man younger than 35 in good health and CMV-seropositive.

CDR3 loop: CASSLLTGVGYNEQFF. The CDR3 DNA sequence: TGTGCCAGCAGCTTACTTACGGGGGTGGGATACAATGAGCAGTTCTTC. The rearrangement links TRBV7-2 to TRBJ2-1; D perhaps matches TRBD2 (6 bases). The V gene lost 2 bases and the J gene lost 4 bases, with 15 bases spanning the gap. Germline CDR1 SGHTA, CDR2 FQGNSA. The CDR3 extends over 16 amino acids.